This T cell receptor (beta chain) emerged from a study of blood T cell repertoires in COVID-19. Study summary: PBMCs, B-cell-depleted T cells, or T cells were the source of the cDNA or gDNA that made up the material.

CDR3 length: 14 residues. The V gene's germline CDR1 is SGDLS and CDR2 YYNGEE. Trimming cost V 4 bases and J 3 bases, with 13 bases left between them. In the source study's methods: Reference gene primer amplification gave nucleated cell count estimates. Produced via immunoSEQ multiplex PCR; TCRdb's table is partial and in-frame only. D and trimming come from the DNA, and the V and J calls and clone size come from that table. The repertoire consists of around 160,000 clones, with 84% occurring once and the leading ten covering approximately 5.7%. The sequence came from a woman in her forties or fifties who had been exposed to COVID-19. The V call is TRBV9, the J call TRBJ1-1; D not resolved. The material sequenced was PBMCs or T cells enriched from blood (not recorded which). The CDR3 nucleotides read TGTGCCAGCAGCCCTAGAGTTGATTACACTGAAGCTTTCTTT. Translated: CASSPRVDYTEAFF.